This entry lists 17 T cell receptor beta chains sequenced from one sample in a study of blood T cell repertoires in COVID-19. Profiled with immunoSEQ multiplex PCR; TCRdb holds only in-frame clones, not every one. The table has around 260,000 clones, about nine tenths seen once. The sequenced sample was peripheral blood. Receptors originate from a man between 60 and 75 years old who had recovered from COVID-19.

This clone was counted only a few times. The V gene is TRBV6-1, the J gene TRBJ1-6; 7 bases agree with TRBD1. V shed 1 base, J shed 6 bases, and the junction held 3 bases outside the gene matches. This CDR3 region has 15 residues. Germline V lookup: CDR1 MNHNS, CDR2 SASEGT. CDR3 nucleotides: TGTGCCAGCAGTGAAGTACAGGGGATTAATTCACCCCTCCACTTT. The encoded protein is CASSEVQGINSPLHF.

The chain couples TRBV24-1 to TRBJ1-2, with 12 bases aligning to TRBD1. The CDR3 length is 15 residues. Germline-derived CDR1 and CDR2 are KGHDR and SFDVKD. The J segment lost 6 bases and the V segment lost 2 bases, leaving 3 bases of the junction unmatched. In DNA, the CDR3 is TGTGCCACCAGTGATTCGGGACAGGGGGCTGATGGCTACACCTTC. This codes for CATSDSGQGADGYTF.

V is TRBV29-1 and J is TRBJ2-7, with D possibly being TRBD1 (6 bases). V was shortened by 5 bases and J by 0 bases, with 14 bases between the two germline ends. CDR3 length: 14 residues. CDR1 and CDR2 (germline): SQVTM, ANQGSEA. This chain's CDR3 is CSVRGRGDSYEQYF. Written as DNA, the CDR3 is TGCAGCGTTAGAGGCAGGGGAGACTCCTACGAGCAGTACTTC.

This clone appeared once. The genes are TRBV5-5 and TRBJ2-4, with D unresolved. The germline V gene has CDR1 SGHKS and CDR2 YYEKEE (reference sequence). Trimming shortened V by 4 bases and J by 0 bases, and 11 bases separated the two germline ends. CDR3 length: 15 residues. The CDR3 region is CASSPPSLAKNIQYF. The DNA for the CDR3 is TGTGCCAGCAGCCCTCCTTCCCTAGCCAAAAACATTCAGTACTTC.

The genes are TRBV9 and TRBJ2-1, with 7 positions matching TRBD2. Trimming at V came to 0 bases and at J to 9 bases, leaving 9 bases not matched to a gene. CDR1 is SGDLS, CDR2 YYNGEE, per germline. The CDR3 runs 15 residues. DNA for the CDR3: TGTGCCAGCAGCGTAGCCCAGCGGGGTCGGAGTGAGCAGTTCTTC. This codes for CASSVAQRGRSEQFF.

The rearrangement links TRBV5-1 to TRBJ2-3; 9 nucleotides agree with TRBD2. The V and J ends lost 4 bases and 2 bases, in that order; junction bases with no gene match: 11. Per germline, CDR1 SGHRS and CDR2 YFSETQ. This CDR3 comprises 17 residues. The CDR3 DNA reads as TGCGCCAGCAGCAGGACTGGCGGCGGGGGGGCCACAGATACGCAGTATTTT. Translating gives CASSRTGGGGATDTQYF.

The chain is built from TRBV4-2 and TRBJ2-1, with 11 bases aligning to TRBD2. Germline CDR1 is LGHNA and CDR2 is YNFKEQ. Trimming at V came to 3 bases and at J to 7 bases, leaving 8 bases not matched to a gene. CDR3 length: 16 residues. Written as DNA, the CDR3 is TGTGCCAGCAGCCAGATTAGCGGGGGGGCCCCTAATGAGCAGTTCTTC. It specifies CASSQISGGAPNEQFF.

The J gene is TRBJ2-2, the V gene TRBV5-1; TRBD2 might be the D (6 bases). Germline CDR1 reads SGHRS; CDR2 reads YFSETQ. The ends were cut back, 5 bases at V and 2 bases at J, with 13 bases in the middle. The CDR3 length is 15 residues. The CDR3 DNA reads as TGCGCCAGCAGGGTTTGGGGGGTCAACACCGGGGAGCTGTTTTTT. Translated, it gives CASRVWGVNTGELFF. Using reference TRBV5-1 and TRBJ2-2 for the parts outside the CDR3, the full variable domain is KAGVTQTPRYLIKTRGQQVTLSCSPISGHRSVSWYQQTPGQGLQFLFEYFSETQRNKGNFPGRFSGRQFSNSRSEMNVSTLELGDSALYLCASRVWGVNTGELFFGEGSRLTVL.

J is TRBJ2-1 and V is TRBV19; 10 bases agree with TRBD2. The V gene's germline CDR1 is LNHDA and CDR2 SQIVND (reference sequence). V lost 7 bases and J lost 6; bases outside the gene matches: 12. The CDR3 has 16 residues. CDR3 nucleotides: TGTGCCAGTACCCCACAAAAAGGACTAGCGGTCAATGAGCAGTTCTTC. Protein product: CASTPQKGLAVNEQFF.

V gene TRBV13 combines with J gene TRBJ2-7, with 7 positions matching TRBD1. Germline-derived CDR1 and CDR2 are PRHDT and FYEKMQ (reference sequence). J was trimmed by 0 bases and V by 4 bases; bases with no gene match: 6. CDR3 length: 15 residues. CDR3 sequence reads: CASSSTGDSSYEQYF. The CDR3 DNA reads as TGTGCCAGCAGCTCCACTGGGGACAGCTCCTACGAGCAGTACTTC.

This chain joins TRBV27 and TRBJ1-6; D gene unclear. V was clipped by 8 bases and J by 7 bases, with 27 bases between them. The length of the CDR3 is 18 residues. Per the germline V gene, CDR1 is MNHEY and CDR2 is SMNVEV (reference sequence). The CDR3 loop reads CASLPRLTAGNQNSPLHF. The DNA of the CDR3 is TGTGCCAGCTTACCGCGTCTCACGGCGGGGAATCAGAATTCACCCCTCCACTTT.

This clone was recorded once. V and J are TRBV29-1 and TRBJ1-3; unclear D gene. The V and J ends lost 4 bases and 0 bases respectively, with 4 bases between them. This CDR3 spans 12 amino acids. Germline lookup yields CDR1 SQVTM and CDR2 ANQGSEA. DNA of the CDR3: TGCAGCGTTGTCTACTCTGGAAACACCATATATTTT. Translated, it gives CSVVYSGNTIYF.

This clone was recorded once. The rearrangement joins TRBV5-6 to TRBJ1-4, with D unclear. The germline CDR1 and CDR2 sequences are SGHDT and YYEEEE. Trimming removed 2 bases from V and 0 bases from J, with 8 bases in between. The CDR3 runs to 15 residues. CDR3 bases: TGTGCCAGCAGCTTATGGAGCTCAACTAATGAAAAACTGTTTTTT. Translated, it gives CASSLWSSTNEKLFF.

This chain joins TRBV2 and TRBJ1-2, with D possibly being TRBD1 (6 bases). Deletions cut 7 bases from V and 1 base from J, with 13 bases between. Germline-derived CDR1 and CDR2 are SNHLY and FYNNEI. This CDR3 is 14 amino acids long. The CDR3 here is CASTGGQVNYGYTF. The CDR3 region has the DNA TGTGCCAGCACGGGGGGGCAGGTTAACTATGGCTACACCTTC. Variable domain in full (rest from reference TRBV2 and TRBJ1-2): EPEVTQTPSHQVTQMGQEVILRCVPISNHLYFYWYRQILGQKVEFLVSFYNNEISEKSEIFDDQFSVERPDGSNFTLKIRSTKLEDSAMYFCASTGGQVNYGYTFGSGTRLTVV.

The chain is built from TRBV6-2 or TRBV6-3 and TRBJ2-1, with 10 bases aligning to TRBD2. The CDR3 is 15 amino acids. Germline values: CDR1 MNHEY, CDR2 SVGEGT. V was pared by 4 bases and J by 6 bases, with 6 bases of the junction left unmatched. The CDR3 protein is CASSLWSGGANEQFF. DNA of the CDR3: TGTGCCAGCAGTTTATGGAGCGGGGGGGCCAATGAGCAGTTCTTC.

The CDR3 region is CASRNPGTGVRETQYF. DNA of the CDR3: TGTGCCAGCAGAAACCCCGGGACAGGGGTTCGAGAGACCCAGTACTTC. This rearrangement joins TRBV7-6 to TRBJ2-5; 10 bases fit TRBD1. The CDR3 totals 16 residues. Germline-derived CDR1 and CDR2 are SGHVS and FNYEAQ. J gave up 4 bases and V 6 bases, and 11 bases lay outside the gene matches.

This chain joins TRBV3-1 (or the pseudogene TRBV3-2) and TRBJ2-5, with D unclear. V lost 0 bases and J 7 bases, leaving 12 bases between the germline ends. CDR3 length equals 14 residues. Germline V CDR1 and CDR2: LGHDT, YNNKEL (reference sequence). DNA of the CDR3: TGTGCCAGCAGCCAAGAAAGCGTGGTGGGGACCCAGTACTTC. Protein: CASSQESVVGTQYF.